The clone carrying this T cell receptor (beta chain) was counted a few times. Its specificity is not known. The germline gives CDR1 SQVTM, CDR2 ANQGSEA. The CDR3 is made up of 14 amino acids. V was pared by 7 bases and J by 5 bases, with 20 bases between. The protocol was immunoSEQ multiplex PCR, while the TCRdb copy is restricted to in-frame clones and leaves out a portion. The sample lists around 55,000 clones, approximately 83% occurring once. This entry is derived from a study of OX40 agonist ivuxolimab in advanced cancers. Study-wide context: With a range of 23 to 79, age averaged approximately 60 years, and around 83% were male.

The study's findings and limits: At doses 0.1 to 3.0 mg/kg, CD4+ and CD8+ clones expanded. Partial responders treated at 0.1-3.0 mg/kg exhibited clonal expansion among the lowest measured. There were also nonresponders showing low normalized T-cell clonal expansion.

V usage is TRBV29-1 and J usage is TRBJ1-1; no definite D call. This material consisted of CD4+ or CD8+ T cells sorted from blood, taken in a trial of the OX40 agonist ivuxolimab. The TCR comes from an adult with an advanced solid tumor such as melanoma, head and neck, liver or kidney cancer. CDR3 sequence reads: CSATPPGKKTEAFF. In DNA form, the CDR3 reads TGCAGCGCGACTCCCCCGGGAAAAAAGACTGAAGCTTTCTTT.